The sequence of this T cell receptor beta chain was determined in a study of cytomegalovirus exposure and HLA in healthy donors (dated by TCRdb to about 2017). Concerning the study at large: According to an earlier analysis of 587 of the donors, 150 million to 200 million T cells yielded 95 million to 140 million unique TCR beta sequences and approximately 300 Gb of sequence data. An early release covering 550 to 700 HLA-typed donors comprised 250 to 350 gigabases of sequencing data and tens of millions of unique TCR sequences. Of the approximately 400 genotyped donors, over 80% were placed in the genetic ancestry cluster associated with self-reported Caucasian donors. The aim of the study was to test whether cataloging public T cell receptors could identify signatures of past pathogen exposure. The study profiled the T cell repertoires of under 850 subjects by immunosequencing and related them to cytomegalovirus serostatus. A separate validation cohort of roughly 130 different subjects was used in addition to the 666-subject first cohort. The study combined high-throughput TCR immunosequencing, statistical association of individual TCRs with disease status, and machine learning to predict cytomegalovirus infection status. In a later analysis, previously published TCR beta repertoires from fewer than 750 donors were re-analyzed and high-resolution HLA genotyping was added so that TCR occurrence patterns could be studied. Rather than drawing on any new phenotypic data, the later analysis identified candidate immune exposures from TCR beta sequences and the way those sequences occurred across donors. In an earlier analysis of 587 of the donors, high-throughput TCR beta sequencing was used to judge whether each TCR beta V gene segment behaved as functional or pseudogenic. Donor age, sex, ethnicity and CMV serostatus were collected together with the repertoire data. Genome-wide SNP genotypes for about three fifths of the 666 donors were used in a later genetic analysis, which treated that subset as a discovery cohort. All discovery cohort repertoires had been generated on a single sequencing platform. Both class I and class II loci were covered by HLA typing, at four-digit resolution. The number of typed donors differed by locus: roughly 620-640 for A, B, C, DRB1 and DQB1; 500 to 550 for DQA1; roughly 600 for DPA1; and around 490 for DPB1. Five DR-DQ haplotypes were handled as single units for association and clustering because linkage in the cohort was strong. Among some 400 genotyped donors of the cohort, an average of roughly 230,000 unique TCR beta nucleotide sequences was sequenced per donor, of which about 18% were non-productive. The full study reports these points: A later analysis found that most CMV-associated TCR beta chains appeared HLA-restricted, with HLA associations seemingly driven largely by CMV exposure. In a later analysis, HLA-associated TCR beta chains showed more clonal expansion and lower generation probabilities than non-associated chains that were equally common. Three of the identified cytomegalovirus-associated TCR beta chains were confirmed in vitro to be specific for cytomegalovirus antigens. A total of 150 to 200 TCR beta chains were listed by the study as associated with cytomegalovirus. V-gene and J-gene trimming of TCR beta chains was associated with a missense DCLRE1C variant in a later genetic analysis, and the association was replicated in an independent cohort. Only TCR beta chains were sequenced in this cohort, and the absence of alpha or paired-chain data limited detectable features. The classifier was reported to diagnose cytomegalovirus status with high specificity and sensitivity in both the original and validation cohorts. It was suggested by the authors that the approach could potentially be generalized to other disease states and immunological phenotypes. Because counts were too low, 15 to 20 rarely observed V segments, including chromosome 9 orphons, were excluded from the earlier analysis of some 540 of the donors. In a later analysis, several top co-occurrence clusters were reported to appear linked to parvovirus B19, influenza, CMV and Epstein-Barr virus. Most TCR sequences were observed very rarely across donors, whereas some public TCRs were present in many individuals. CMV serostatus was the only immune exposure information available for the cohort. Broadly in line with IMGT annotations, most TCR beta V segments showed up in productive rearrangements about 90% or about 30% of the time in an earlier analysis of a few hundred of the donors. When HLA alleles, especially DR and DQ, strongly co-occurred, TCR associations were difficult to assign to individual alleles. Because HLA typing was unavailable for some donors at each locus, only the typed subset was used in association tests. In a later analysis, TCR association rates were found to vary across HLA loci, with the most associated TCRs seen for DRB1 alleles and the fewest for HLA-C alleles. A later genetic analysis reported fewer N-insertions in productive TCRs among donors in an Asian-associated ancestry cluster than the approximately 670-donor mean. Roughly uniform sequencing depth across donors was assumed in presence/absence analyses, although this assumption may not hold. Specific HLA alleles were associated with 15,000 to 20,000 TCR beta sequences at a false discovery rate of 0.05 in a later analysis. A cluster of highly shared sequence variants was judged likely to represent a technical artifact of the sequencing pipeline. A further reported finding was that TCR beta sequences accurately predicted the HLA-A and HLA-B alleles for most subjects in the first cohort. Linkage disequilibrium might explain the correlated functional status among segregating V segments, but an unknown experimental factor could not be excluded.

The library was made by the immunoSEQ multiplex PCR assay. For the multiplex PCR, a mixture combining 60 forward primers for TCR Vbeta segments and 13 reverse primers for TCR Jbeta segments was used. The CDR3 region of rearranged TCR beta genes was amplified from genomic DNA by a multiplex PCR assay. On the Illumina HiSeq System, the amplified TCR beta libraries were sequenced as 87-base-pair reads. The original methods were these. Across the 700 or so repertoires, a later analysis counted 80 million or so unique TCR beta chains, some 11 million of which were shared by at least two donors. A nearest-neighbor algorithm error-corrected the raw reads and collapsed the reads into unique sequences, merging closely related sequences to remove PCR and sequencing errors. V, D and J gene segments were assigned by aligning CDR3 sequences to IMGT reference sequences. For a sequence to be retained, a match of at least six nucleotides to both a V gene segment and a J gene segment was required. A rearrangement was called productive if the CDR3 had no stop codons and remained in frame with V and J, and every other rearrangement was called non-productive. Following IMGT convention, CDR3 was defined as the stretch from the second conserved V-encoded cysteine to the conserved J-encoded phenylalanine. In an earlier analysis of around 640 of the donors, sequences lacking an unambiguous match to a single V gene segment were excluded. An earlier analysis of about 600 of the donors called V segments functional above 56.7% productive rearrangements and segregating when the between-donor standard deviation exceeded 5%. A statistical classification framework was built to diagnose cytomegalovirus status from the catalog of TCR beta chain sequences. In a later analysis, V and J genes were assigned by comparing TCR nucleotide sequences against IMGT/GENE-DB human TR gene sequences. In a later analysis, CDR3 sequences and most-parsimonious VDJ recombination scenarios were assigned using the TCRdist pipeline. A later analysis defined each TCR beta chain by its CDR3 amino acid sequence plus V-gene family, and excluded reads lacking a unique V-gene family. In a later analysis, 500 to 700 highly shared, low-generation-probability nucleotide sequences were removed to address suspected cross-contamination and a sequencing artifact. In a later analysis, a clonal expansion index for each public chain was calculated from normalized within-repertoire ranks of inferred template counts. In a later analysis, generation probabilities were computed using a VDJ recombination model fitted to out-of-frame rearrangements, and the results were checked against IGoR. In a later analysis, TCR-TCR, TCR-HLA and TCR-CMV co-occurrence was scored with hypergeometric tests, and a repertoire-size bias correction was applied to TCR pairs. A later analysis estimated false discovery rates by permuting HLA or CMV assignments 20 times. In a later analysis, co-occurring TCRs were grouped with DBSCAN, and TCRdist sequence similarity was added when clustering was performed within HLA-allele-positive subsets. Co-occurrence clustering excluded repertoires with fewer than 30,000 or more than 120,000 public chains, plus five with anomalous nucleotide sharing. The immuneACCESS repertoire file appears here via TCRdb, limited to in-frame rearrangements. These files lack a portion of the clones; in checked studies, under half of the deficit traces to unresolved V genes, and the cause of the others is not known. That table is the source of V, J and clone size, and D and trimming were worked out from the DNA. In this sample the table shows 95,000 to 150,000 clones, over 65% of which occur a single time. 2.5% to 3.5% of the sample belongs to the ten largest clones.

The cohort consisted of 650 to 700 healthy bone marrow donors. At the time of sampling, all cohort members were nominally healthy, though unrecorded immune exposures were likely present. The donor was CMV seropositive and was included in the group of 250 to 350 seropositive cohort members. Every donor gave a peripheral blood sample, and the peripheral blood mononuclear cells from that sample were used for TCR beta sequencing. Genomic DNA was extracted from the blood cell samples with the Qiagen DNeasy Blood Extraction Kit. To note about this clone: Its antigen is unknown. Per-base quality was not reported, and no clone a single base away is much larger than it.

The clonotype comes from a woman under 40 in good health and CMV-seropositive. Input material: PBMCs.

The CDR3 region: CAWSGGNSGNTIYF. The sequenced DNA: TGTGCCTGGTCTGGGGGGAACTCTGGAAACACCATATATTTT. The rearrangement combines TRBV30 with TRBJ1-3, and the D gene may be TRBD1, 5 bases matching. As encoded in the germline V gene (reference sequence), CDR1 is GTSNPN while CDR2 is SVGIG. From cysteine to phenylalanine, the CDR3 is 14 amino acids long. Of all the DNA, just the CDR3 is kept, 42 bases in frame from base 1. V is reduced by 5 bases and J by 0 bases, leaving a spacing of 11 bases between them.